This T cell receptor beta chain was identified during a study of blood T cell repertoires in COVID-19. Whole-study context: PBMCs, B-cell-depleted T cells, or T cells provided the cDNA or gDNA that made up the material.

V lost 6 bases and J lost 2, with 14 bases in between. The CDR3 sequence is 14 residues long. Germline-derived CDR1 and CDR2 are SNHLY and FYNNEI. Ages ranged from roughly 18 to 100 years, with residence in under 25 US areas. Study processing details: Amplification with reference gene primers provided the estimates of nucleated cell counts. TCRdb's copy holds only in-frame clones and misses some; the assay was immunoSEQ multiplex PCR. The DNA gave D and trimming, while V, J and clone size come from that table. Of about 400,000 clones in the sample, approximately 86% were seen once. The chain employs TRBV2 and TRBJ2-7, with D perhaps matching TRBD2 (7 bases). The sequencing input was PBMCs or T cells enriched from blood (not recorded which). The receptor's source is a woman aged 40 to 50 with acute COVID-19. The CDR3 region has the DNA TGTGCCAGCAGCCTAAGGGGGGGACCCTACGAGCAGTACTTC. Amino acid sequence: CASSLRGGPYEQYF.